The clone carrying this TCR beta chain occurred many times. Its antigen is still unknown. The record originates from a study of T-cell reconstitution after alpha-beta-depleted transplantation in children. Unique molecular identifiers were used to barcode this TCRbeta library. TCRdb ran MiXCR on the PCR reads and lists one entry per CDR3 protein. The data hold about 200,000 distinct CDR3 sequences, with about 6% observed a single time. CDR1 is LGHNA, CDR2 YNFKEQ, per germline. The V and J ends lost 4 bases and 7 bases respectively, with 20 bases between them. This CDR3 region has 16 residues. Study-level points and caveats: Reported findings indicate that, about two months after transplant, alpha-beta T cells came from several hundred expanded clones, which were derived from non-depleted graft cells. Certain patients had high TCRbeta diversity at day 60, and it came from recipient T cells and thymic progenitors that survived. T-cell counts and diversity at one year following transplant were attributed mainly to newly produced T cells.

V and J are TRBV4-2 and TRBJ2-1; the D gene is possibly TRBD2 (6 bases). The receptor's source is a girl under three years old with combined immunodeficiency, due to receive a stem cell transplant. Material: PBMCs, obtained before TCRalphabeta/CD19-depleted stem cell transplant. The CDR3 is CASSPISGDLWNEQFF. CDR3 nucleotide sequence: TGTGCCAGCAGCCCGATATCGGGGGACCTCTGGAATGAGCAGTTCTTC.